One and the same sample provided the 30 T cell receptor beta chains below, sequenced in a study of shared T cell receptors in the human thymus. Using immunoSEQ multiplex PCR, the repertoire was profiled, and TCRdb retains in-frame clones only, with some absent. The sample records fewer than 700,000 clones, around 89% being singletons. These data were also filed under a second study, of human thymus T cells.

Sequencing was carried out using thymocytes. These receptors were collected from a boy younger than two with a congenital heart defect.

The CDR3 DNA sequence: TGCGCCAGCAGCCAAGATGCTGCAGGAGGACCCCAGCATTTT. It specifies CASSQDAAGGPQHF. V gene TRBV4-3 combines with J gene TRBJ1-5; D not certain. The CDR3 runs 14 residues. The V end lost 0 bases, the J end lost 10 bases, and 13 bases lay between the germline ends. Germline V gene lookup returns CDR1 LGHNA and CDR2 YSLEER.

The CDR3, as DNA: TGTGCCACCAGCAGAGATCTCCCCGGACTAGCGGGAGCCTACGAGCAGTACTTC. It yields the protein CATSRDLPGLAGAYEQYF. The chain uses TRBV15 and TRBJ2-7, with TRBD2 identical over 13 bases. CDR3 length equals 18 residues. The germline V gene encodes CDR1 LNHNV and CDR2 YYDKDF (reference sequence). The V and J ends lost 0 bases and 2 bases, in that order; junction bases with no gene match: 7.

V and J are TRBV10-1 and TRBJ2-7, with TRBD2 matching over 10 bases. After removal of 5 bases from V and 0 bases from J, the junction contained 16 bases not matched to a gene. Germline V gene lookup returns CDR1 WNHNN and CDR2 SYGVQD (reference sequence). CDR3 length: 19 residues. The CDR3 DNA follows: TGCGCCAGCAGTTCAACGTTTGGCGGTAAGCGGGAGGGCTCCTACGAGCAGTACTTC. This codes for CASSSTFGGKREGSYEQYF.

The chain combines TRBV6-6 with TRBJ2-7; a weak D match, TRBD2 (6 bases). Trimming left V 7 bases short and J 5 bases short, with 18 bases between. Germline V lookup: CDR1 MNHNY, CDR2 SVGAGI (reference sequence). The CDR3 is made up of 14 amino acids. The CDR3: CASTRARGVNEQYF. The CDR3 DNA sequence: TGTGCCAGCACCCGAGCGCGGGGTGTCAACGAGCAGTACTTC.

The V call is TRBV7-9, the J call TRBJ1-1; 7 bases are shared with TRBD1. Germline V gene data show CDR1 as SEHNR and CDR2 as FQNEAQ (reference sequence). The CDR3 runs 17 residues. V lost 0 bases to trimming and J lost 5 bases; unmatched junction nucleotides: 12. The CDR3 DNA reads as TGTGCCAGCAGCTTAGCGAAGGACGACAGGGAAATGACTGAAGCTTTCTTT. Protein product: CASSLAKDDREMTEAFF.

Written as DNA, the CDR3 is TGTGCCAGCAGCCCTCAAGGGGCTTTTAACATTCAGTACTTC. Protein product: CASSPQGAFNIQYF. J is TRBJ2-4 and V is TRBV14, with D perhaps matching TRBD1 (5 bases). CDR3 length: 14 residues. V was pared by 4 bases and J by 7 bases, with 14 bases between. Looked up from germline, CDR1 is SGHDN and CDR2 is FVKESK.

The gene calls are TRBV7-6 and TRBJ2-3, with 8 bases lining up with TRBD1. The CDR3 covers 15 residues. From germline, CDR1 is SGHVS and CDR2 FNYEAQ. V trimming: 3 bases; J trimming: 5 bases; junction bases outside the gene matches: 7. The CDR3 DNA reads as TGTGCCAGCAGCTTCCAGGACAGGGTAGGAGATACGCAGTATTTT. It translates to CASSFQDRVGDTQYF.

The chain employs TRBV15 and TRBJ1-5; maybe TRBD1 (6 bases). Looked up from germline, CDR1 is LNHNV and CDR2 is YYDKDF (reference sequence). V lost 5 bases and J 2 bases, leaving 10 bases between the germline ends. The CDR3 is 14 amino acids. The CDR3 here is CATSSHRGNQPQHF. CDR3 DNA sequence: TGTGCCACCAGCTCGCACAGGGGCAATCAGCCCCAGCATTTT. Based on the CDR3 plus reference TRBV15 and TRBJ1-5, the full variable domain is DAMVIQNPRYQVTQFGKPVTLSCSQTLNHNVMYWYQQKSSQAPKLLFHYYDKDFNNEADTPDNFQSRRPNTSFCFLDIRSPGLGDTAMYLCATSSHRGNQPQHFGDGTRLSIL.

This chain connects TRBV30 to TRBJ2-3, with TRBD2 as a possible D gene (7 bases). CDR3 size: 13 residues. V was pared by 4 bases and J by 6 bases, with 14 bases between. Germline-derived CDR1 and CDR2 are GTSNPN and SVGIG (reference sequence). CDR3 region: CAWMIGGADTQYF. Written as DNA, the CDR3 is TGTGCCTGGATGATAGGGGGGGCCGATACGCAGTATTTT.

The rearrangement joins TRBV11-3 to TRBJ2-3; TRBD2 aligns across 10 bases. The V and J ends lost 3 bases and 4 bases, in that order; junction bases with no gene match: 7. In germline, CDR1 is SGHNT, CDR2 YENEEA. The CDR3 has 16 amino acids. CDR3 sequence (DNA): TGTGCCAGCAGCTTTCCCCTAGCGGGAGCCCCAGATACGCAGTATTTT. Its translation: CASSFPLAGAPDTQYF.

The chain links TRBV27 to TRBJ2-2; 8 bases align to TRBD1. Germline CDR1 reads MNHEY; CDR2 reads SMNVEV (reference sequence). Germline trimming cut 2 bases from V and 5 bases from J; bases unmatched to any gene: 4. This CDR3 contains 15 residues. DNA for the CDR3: TGTGCCAGCAGTTTAAGACAGGGGACGACCGGGGAGCTGTTTTTT. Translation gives CASSLRQGTTGELFF.

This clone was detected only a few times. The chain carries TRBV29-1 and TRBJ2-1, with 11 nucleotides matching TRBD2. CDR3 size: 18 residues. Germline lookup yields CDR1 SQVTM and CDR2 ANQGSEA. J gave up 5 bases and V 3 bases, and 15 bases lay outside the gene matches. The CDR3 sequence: CSVDGKLAGAVWDNEQFF. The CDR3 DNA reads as TGCAGCGTTGATGGAAAACTAGCGGGAGCGGTGTGGGACAATGAGCAGTTCTTC.

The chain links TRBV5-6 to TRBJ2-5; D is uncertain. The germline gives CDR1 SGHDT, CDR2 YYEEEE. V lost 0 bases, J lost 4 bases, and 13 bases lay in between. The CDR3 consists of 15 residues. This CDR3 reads CASSLGRADRETQYF. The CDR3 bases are TGTGCCAGCAGCTTGGGTCGTGCGGATAGAGAGACCCAGTACTTC.

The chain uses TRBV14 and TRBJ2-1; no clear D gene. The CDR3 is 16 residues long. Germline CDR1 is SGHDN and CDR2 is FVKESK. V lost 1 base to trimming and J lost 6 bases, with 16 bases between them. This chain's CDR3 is CASSQVTVPESNEQFF. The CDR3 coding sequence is TGTGCCAGCAGCCAAGTAACAGTCCCCGAGAGCAATGAGCAGTTCTTC.

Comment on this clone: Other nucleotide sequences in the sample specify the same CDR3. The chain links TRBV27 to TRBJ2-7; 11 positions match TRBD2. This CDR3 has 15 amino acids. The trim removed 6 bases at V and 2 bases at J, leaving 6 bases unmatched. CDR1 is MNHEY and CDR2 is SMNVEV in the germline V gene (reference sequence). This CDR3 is CASSSTSGRAYEQYF. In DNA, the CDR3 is TGTGCCAGCAGCTCAACTAGCGGGAGAGCCTACGAGCAGTACTTC.

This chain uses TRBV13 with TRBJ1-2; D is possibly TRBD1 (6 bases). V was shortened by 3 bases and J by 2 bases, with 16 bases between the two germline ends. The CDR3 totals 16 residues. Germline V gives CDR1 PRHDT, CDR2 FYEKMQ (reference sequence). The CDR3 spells CASSLGDRRVNYGYTF. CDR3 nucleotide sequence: TGTGCCAGCAGCTTGGGAGACAGGCGGGTCAACTATGGCTACACCTTC.

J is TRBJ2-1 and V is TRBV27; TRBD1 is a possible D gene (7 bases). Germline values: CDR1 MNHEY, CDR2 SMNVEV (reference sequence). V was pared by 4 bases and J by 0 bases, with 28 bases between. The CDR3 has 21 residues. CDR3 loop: CASSSSRRGPLKESSYNEQFF. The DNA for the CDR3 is TGTGCCAGCAGTTCCTCGCGGAGGGGGCCCTTAAAGGAGAGCTCCTACAATGAGCAGTTCTTC.

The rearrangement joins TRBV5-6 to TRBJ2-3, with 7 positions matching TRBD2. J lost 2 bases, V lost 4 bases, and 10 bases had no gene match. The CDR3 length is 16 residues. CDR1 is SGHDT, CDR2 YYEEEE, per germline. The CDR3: CASSTSGGSSTDTQYF. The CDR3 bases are TGTGCCAGCAGCACCTCGGGGGGTTCGTCCACAGATACGCAGTATTTT.

For the CDR3, the DNA is TGTGCCAGCAGCAAAGTTGGGGCTTACACCTTC. Amino acid sequence: CASSKVGAYTF. The V gene is TRBV21-1, the J gene TRBJ1-2; the DNA was not compared with TRBD1, the D call given in the table. TRBV21-1 constitutes a pseudogene. This CDR3 has 11 amino acids.

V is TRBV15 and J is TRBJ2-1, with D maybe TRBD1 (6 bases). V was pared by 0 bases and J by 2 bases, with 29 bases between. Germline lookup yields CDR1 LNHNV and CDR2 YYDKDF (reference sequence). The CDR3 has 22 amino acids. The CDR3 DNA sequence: TGTGCCACCAGCAGAGAAATGCACAGGGCCCTAAGCCTCAAGAGCACCTACAATGAGCAGTTCTTC. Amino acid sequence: CATSREMHRALSLKSTYNEQFF.

The CDR3 is CASSPSQGPSIYGYTF. The DNA of the CDR3 is TGTGCCAGCAGCCCATCACAGGGTCCCTCAATCTATGGCTACACCTTC. V usage is TRBV14 and J usage is TRBJ1-2; D is perhaps TRBD1 (6 bases). Trimming cost V 4 bases and J 4 bases, with 19 bases left between them. The CDR3 consists of 16 residues. The V gene's germline CDR1 is SGHDN and CDR2 FVKESK.

This CDR3 is CASSIGGELNGYTF. DNA of the CDR3: TGTGCCAGTAGTATTGGGGGCGAACTGAATGGCTACACCTTC. V and J are TRBV19 and TRBJ1-2; a possible D gene is TRBD1 (6 bases). The V and J ends lost 3 bases and 6 bases respectively, with 14 bases between them. Germline CDR1 is LNHDA and CDR2 is SQIVND (reference sequence). The CDR3 length is 14 residues. Combining the CDR3 with reference TRBV19 and TRBJ1-2 gives the whole variable domain DGGITQSPKYLFRKEGQNVTLSCEQNLNHDAMYWYRQDPGQGLRLIYYSQIVNDFQKGDIAEGYSVSREKKESFPLTVTSAQKNPTAFYLCASSIGGELNGYTFGSGTRLTVV.

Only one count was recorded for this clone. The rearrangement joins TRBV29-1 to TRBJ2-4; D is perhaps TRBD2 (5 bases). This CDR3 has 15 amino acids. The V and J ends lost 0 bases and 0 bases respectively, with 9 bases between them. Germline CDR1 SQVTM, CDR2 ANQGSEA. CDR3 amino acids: CSVEEGDLAKNIQYF. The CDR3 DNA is TGCAGCGTTGAAGAGGGAGACCTAGCCAAAAACATTCAGTACTTC.

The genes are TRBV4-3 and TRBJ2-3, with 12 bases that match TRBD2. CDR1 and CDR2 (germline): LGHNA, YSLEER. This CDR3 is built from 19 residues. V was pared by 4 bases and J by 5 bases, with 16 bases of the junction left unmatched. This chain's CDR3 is CASSPERSTSGRGGDTQYF. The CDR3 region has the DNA TGCGCCAGCAGCCCCGAGCGGTCGACTAGCGGGAGAGGGGGAGATACGCAGTATTTT.

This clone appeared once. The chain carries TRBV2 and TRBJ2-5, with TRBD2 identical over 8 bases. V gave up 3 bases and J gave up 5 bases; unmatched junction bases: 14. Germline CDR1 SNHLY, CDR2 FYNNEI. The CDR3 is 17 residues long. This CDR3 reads CASSEETSDLVWETQYF. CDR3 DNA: TGTGCCAGCAGTGAGGAGACTAGCGATCTTGTATGGGAGACCCAGTACTTC.

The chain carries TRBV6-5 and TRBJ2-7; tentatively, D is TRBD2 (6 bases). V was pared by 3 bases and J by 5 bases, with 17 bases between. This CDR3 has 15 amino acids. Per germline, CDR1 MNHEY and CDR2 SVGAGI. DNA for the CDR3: TGTGCCAGCAGTTATAATGGGAGGCGGGTGAACGAGCAGTACTTC. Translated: CASSYNGRRVNEQYF.

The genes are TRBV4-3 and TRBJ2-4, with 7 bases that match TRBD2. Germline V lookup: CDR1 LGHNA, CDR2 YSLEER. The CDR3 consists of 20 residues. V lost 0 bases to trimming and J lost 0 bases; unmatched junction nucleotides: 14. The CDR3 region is CASSQDPAGDPPLAKNIQYF. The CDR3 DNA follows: TGCGCCAGCAGCCAAGATCCGGCGGGAGATCCCCCACTAGCCAAAAACATTCAGTACTTC.

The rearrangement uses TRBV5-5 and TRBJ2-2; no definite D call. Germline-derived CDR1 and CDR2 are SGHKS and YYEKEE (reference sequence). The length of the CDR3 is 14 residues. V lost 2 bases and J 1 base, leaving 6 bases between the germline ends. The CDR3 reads CASSFGENTGELFF. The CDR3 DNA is TGTGCCAGCAGCTTCGGAGAGAACACCGGGGAGCTGTTTTTT.

The CDR3 is CATSRGAQGEEYYGYTF. The DNA of the CDR3 is TGTGCCACCAGCAGGGGAGCCCAGGGGGAAGAGTACTATGGCTACACCTTC. The chain uses TRBV15 and TRBJ1-2, with 7 bases aligning to TRBD1. Germline assignment: CDR1 LNHNV and CDR2 YYDKDF (reference sequence). This CDR3 region has 17 residues. After removal of 3 bases from V and 3 bases from J, the junction contained 13 bases not matched to a gene.

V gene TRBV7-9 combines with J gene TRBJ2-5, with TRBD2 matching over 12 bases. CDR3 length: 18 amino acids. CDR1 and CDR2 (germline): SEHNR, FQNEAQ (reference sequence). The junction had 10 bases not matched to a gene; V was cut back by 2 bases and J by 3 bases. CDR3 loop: CASSLRRLAGDREETQYF. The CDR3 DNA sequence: TGTGCCAGCAGCTTACGGAGACTAGCGGGAGATCGGGAAGAGACCCAGTACTTC.